What follows is one T cell receptor beta chain and its context. Its matching antigen is unknown. The sorted-subset replicate PCRs were given approximately 190 ng DNA, which is roughly 30,000 T cell genomes. Generated by immunoSEQ multiplex PCR, the TCRdb table keeps only in-frame clones and is missing some. The data show a few million clones, 85% to 95% seen once. Healthy HIV-negative adults without recent acute infections or vaccinations served as donors. This entry comes from a study of shared clonotypes between healthy human individuals. The study's findings and limits: Naive subsets tended to show greater estimated richness than memory subsets. Limited genetic and exposure-history diversity came from having few donors.

The length of the CDR3 is 14 residues. V dropped 10 bases and J dropped 3; count of bases not matched to a gene: 6. CDR1 is MNHNS, CDR2 SASEGT, per germline. Sequences were obtained from naive CD4+ T cells from PBMCs. Subset meaning: CD45RA+ positively selected. The rearrangement joins TRBV6-1 to TRBJ2-2, with 9 bases identical to TRBD1. This receptor was identified in a man aged 18 to 30 in good health. Some clones in this sample may be carry-over from other donors' samples. The chain's CDR3 is CATPWDRDTGELFF. DNA for the CDR3: TGTGCCACCCCTTGGGACAGGGACACCGGGGAGCTGTTTTTT.